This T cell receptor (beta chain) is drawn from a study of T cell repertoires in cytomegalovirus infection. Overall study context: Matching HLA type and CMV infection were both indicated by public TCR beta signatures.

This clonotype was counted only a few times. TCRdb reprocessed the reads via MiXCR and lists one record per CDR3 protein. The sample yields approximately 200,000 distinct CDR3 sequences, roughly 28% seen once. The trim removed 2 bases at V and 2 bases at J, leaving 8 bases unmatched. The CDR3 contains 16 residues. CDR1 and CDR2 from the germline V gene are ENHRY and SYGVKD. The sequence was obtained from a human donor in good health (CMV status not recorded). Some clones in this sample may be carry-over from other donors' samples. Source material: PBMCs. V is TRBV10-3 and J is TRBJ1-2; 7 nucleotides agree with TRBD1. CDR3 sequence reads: CAISEPDGQANYGYTF. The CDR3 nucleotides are TGTGCCATCAGTGAGCCTGATGGACAGGCAAACTATGGCTACACCTTC.